This note documents a single T cell receptor beta chain sequence. The target antigen is unknown. With 6 bases removed from V and 4 bases from J, the gap between germline ends came to 15 bases. The CDR3 is 14 residues long. Germline values: CDR1 LNHDA, CDR2 SQIVND (reference sequence). This specimen belongs to a study of CD8+CD57+ T cells in acquired aplastic anemia. Findings and limits, study-wide: Patients were compared with controls for CD8+ Simpson's diversity, and no significant difference emerged.

CD8+CD57+ cell expansion had been shown by flow cytometry in patients chosen for sequencing. TCR beta VDJ combinations and CDR3 sequences were profiled from genomic DNA. One entry per CDR3 protein results from TCRdb running MiXCR on the reads. There are hundreds of thousands of distinct CDR3 sequences in the sample; around three fifths occur only once, and around 1.3% lies in the top ten. The sample comprised sorted CD4+, CD8+, or CD8+CD57+ T cells (not recorded which) from PBMCs. The TCR originated in a human donor with aplastic anemia. The chain combines TRBV19 with TRBJ1-2; a possible D gene is TRBD1 (5 bases). CDR3 DNA sequence: TGTGCCAGTAGGTCGGGACCGCATACCTATGGCTACACCTTC. It specifies CASRSGPHTYGYTF.